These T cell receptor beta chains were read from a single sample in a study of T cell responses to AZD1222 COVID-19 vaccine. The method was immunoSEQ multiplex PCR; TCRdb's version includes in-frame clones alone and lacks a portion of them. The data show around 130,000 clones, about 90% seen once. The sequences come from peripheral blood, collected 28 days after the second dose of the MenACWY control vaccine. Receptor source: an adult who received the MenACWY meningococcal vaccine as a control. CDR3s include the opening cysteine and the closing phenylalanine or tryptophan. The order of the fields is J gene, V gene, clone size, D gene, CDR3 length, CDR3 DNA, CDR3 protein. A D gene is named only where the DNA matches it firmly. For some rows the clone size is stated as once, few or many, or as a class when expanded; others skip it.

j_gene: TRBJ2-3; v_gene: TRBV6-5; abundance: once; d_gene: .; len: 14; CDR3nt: TGTGCCAGCAGTTACTCCGGGGACGGGGATACGCAGTATTTT; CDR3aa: CASSYSGDGDTQYF
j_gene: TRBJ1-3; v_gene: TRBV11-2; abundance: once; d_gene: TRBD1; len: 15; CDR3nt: TGTGCCAGCAGCTTAGTGACAGGGGGCGGAAACACCATATATTTT; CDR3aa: CASSLVTGGGNTIYF
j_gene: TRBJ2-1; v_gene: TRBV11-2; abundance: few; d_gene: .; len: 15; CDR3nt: TGTGCCAGCAGCTTTGGCGGGAACTCCTACAATGAGCAGTTCTTC; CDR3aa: CASSFGGNSYNEQFF
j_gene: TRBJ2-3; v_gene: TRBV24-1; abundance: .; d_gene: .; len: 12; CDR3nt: TGTGCCACCAGTGACATCACAGATACGCAGTATTTT; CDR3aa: CATSDITDTQYF
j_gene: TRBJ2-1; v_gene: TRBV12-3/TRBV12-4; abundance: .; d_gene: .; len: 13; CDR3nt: TGTGCCAGCAGTTTATCTACGGGCAATGAGCAGTTCTTC; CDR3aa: CASSLSTGNEQFF
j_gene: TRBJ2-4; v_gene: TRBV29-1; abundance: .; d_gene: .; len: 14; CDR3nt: TGCAGCGTTAAGAACCACGGACAGAAAAACATTCAGTACTTC; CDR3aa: CSVKNHGQKNIQYF
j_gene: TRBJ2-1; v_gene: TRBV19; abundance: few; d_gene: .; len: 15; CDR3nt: TGTGCCAGTAGGCCTCAGGGGACACACAGCAATGAGCAGTTCTTC; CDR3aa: CASRPQGTHSNEQFF
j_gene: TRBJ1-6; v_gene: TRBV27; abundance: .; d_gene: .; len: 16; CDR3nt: TGTGCCAGCACCCTTAGGGGGGGCCACTATAATTCACCCCTCCACTTT; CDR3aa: CASTLRGGHYNSPLHF
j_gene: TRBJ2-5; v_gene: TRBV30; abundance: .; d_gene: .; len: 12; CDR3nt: TGTGCCTGGAACCCGAGGGGTTCGGCCCAGTACTTC; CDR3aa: CAWNPRGSAQYF
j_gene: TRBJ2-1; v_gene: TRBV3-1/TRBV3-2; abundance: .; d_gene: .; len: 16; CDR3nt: TGTGCCAGCAGCCACGAAGGACGGACAACCAACAATGAGCAGTTCTTC; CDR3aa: CASSHEGRTTNNEQFF
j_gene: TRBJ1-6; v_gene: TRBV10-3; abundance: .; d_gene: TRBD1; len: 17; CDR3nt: TGTGCCATCAGTGAGTCGGGGGCACAGGGGTCTAGTTCACCCCTCCACTTT; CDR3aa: CAISESGAQGSSSPLHF
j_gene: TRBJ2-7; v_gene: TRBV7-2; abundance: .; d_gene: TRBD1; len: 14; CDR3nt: TGTGCCAGCAGCCCGGTGACAGGGGTATACGAGCAGTACTTC; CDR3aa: CASSPVTGVYEQYF
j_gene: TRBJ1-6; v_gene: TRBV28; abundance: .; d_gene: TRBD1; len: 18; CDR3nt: TGTGCCAGCAGTTTAGCAGGGGGCATCGGATCTTCTAATTCACCCCTCCACTTT; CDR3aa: CASSLAGGIGSSNSPLHF
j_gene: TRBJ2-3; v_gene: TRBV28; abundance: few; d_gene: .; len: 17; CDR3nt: TGTGCCAGCAGTTCCGGGACTCTACTTCGAGGGGCAGATACGCAGTATTTT; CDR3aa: CASSSGTLLRGADTQYF
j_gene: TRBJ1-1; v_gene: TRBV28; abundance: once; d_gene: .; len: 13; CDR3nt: TGTGCCAGCAGCTGGACTAGACCGTCTGAAGCTTTCTTT; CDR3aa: CASSWTRPSEAFF
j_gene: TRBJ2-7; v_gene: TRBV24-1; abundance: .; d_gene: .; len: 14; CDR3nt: TGTGCCACCAGTTCACATACAGCGGCCTACGAGCAGTACTTC; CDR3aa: CATSSHTAAYEQYF
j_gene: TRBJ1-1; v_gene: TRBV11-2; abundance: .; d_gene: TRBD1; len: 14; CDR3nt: TGTGCCAGCAGCTTAGTTTCCAGGGGGTTCGACGCTTTCTTT; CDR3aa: CASSLVSRGFDAFF
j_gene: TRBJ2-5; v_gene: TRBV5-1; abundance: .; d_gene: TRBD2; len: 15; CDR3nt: TGCGCCAGCAGCGGGGGGGACTCCTTCGGAGAGACCCAGTACTTC; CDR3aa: CASSGGDSFGETQYF
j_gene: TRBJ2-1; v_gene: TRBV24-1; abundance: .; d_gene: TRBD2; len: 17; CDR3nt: TGTGCCACCAGTGAAAACCGACTAGCGGGAGTTATCAATGAGCAGTTCTTC; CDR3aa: CATSENRLAGVINEQFF
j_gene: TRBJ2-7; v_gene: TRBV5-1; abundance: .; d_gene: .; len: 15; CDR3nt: TGCGCCAGCAGCTTGGGGGGTGGGAACTCCTACGAGCAGTACTTC; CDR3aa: CASSLGGGNSYEQYF
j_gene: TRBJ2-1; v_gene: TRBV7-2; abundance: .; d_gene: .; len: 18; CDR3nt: TGTGCCAGCAGCTTAGGGGTGTCTCGGCGGGGGCGGACCAATGAGCAGTTCTTC; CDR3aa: CASSLGVSRRGRTNEQFF
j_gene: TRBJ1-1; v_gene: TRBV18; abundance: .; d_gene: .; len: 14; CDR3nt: TGTGCCAGCTCACCCTCGGACGGAGGCACTGAAGCTTTCTTT; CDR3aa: CASSPSDGGTEAFF
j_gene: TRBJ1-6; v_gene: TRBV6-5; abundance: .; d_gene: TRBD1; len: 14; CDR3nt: TGTGCCAGCAGTTTTGGACAGGGGAATTCACCCCTCCACTTT; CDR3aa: CASSFGQGNSPLHF
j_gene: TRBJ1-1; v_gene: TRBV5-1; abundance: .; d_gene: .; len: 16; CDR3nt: TGCGCCAGCAGCTTTTCGGGGGCGTTCCGGAACACTGAAGCTTTCTTT; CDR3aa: CASSFSGAFRNTEAFF
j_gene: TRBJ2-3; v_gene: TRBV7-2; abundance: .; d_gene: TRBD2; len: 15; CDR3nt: TGTGCCAGCAGCTTTTCCGGGAGGGAGTCAGATACGCAGTATTTT; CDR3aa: CASSFSGRESDTQYF
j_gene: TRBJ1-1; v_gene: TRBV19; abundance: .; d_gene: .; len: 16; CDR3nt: TGTGCCAGTAGTATAGGGAGGGCCGGTTCGAACACTGAAGCTTTCTTT; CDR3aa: CASSIGRAGSNTEAFF
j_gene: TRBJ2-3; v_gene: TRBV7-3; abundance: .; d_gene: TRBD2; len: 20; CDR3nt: TGTGCCAGCAGCCTACGGGGGGGAGTCCCATCTAGCGGGAAGACAGATACGCAGTATTTT; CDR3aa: CASSLRGGVPSSGKTDTQYF
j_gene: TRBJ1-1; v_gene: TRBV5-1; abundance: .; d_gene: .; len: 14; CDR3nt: TGCGCCAGCACCCCCGATAATACAGACGCTGAAGCTTTCTTT; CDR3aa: CASTPDNTDAEAFF
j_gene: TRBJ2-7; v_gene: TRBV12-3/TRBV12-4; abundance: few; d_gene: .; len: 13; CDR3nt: TGTGCCAGCAGTTTATGGGGCTCCTACGAGCAGTACTTC; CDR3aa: CASSLWGSYEQYF
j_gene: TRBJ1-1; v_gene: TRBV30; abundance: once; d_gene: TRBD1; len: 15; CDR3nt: TGTGCCTGGAGTGTGACAGGGGTCATGAACACTGAAGCTTTCTTT; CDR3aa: CAWSVTGVMNTEAFF
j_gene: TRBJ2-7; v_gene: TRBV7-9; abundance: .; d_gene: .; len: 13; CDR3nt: TGTGCCAGCAGCTTGCAGGACTCCTACGAGCAGTACTTC; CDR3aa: CASSLQDSYEQYF
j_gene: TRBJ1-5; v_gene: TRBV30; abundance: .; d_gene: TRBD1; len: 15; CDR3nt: TGTGCCTGGGGCCCTGGGACAGGGAGCAATCAGCCCCAGCATTTT; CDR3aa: CAWGPGTGSNQPQHF
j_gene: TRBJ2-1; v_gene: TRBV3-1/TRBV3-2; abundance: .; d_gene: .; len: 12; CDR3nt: TGTGCCAGCAGCCTCGCTGGGAATGAGCAGTTCTTC; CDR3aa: CASSLAGNEQFF
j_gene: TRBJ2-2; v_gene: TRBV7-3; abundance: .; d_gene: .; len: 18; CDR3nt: TGTGCCAGCAGCTTAAACCCCTATAGCATAGCGGCCACCGGGGAGCTGTTTTTT; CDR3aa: CASSLNPYSIAATGELFF
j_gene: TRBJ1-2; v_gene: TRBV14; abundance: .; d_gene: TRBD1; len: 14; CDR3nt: TGTGCCAGCAGCCCGACAGGGAGGGTCTATGGCTACACCTTC; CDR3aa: CASSPTGRVYGYTF
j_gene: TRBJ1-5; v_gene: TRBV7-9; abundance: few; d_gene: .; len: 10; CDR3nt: TGTGCCAGCGGGGATCAGCCCCAGCATTTT; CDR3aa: CASGDQPQHF
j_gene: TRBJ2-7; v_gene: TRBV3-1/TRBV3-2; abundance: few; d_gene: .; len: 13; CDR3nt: TGTGCCAGCAGCCAACAGGCACCCTACGAGCAGTACTTC; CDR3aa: CASSQQAPYEQYF
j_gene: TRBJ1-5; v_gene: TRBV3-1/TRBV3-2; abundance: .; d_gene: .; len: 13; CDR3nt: TGTGCCAGCAGCCAAACAGTGGATCAGCCCCAGCATTTT; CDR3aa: CASSQTVDQPQHF
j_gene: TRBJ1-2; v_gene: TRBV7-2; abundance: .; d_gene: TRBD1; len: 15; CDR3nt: TGTGCCAGCAGCTCACCGGGACAGGGGATCTATGGCTACACCTTC; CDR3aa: CASSSPGQGIYGYTF
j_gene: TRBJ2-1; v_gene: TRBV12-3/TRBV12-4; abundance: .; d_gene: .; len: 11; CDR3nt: TGTGCCAGCAACATACAGGGAACGCAGTTCTTC; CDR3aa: CASNIQGTQFF
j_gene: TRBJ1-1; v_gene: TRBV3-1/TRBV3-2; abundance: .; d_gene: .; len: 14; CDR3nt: TGTGCCAGCAGCTTCCCAGGGAGGAACACTGAAGCTTTCTTT; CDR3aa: CASSFPGRNTEAFF
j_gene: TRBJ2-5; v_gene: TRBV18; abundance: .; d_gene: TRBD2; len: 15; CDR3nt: TGTGCCAGCTCACTTAACGGGGGGAAAAAAGAGACCCAGTACTTC; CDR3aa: CASSLNGGKKETQYF
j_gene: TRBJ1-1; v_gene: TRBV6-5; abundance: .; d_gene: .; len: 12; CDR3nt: TGTGCCAGCAGTTACCCCCAGCGGGAAGCTTTCTTT; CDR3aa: CASSYPQREAFF
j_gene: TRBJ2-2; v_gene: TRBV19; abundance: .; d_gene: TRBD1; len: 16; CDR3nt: TGTGCCAGTAACCCCGGGACAGGGGCCCTCGGGGGGGAGCTGTTTTTT; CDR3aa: CASNPGTGALGGELFF
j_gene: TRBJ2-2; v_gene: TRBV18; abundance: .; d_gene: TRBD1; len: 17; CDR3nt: TGTGCCAGCTCACCATATGATGTGGGACAGGGCCTCGGGGAGCTGTTTTTT; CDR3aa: CASSPYDVGQGLGELFF
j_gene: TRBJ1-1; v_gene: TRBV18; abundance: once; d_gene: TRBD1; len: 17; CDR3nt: TGTGCCAGCTCACCCTCGAAGTTCGACAGGGCCGGACTTGAAGCTTTCTTT; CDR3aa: CASSPSKFDRAGLEAFF
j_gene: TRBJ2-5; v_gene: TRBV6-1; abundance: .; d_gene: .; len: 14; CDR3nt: TGTGCCAGCAGTGAGGGGACACCTCTTGAGACCCAGTACTTC; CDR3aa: CASSEGTPLETQYF
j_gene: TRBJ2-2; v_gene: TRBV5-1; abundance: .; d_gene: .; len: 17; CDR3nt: TGCGCCAGCCGCGAACCCCTGCGGGGCGCGAACACCGGGGAGCTGTTTTTT; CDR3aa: CASREPLRGANTGELFF
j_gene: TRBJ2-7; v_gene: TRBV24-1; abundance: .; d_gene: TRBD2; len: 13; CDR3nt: TGTGCCACCAGTGACGGTGGGAGGGCCGAGCAGTACTTC; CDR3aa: CATSDGGRAEQYF
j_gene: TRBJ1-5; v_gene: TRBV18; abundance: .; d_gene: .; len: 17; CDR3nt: TGTGCCAGCTCACCAACGTCGGGGGGGCGCGGCAATCAGCCCCAGCATTTT; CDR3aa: CASSPTSGGRGNQPQHF
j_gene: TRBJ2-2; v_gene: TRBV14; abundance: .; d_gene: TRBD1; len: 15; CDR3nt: TGTGCCAGCAGGGGGACAGGGCGAAACACCGGGGAGCTGTTTTTT; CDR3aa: CASRGTGRNTGELFF